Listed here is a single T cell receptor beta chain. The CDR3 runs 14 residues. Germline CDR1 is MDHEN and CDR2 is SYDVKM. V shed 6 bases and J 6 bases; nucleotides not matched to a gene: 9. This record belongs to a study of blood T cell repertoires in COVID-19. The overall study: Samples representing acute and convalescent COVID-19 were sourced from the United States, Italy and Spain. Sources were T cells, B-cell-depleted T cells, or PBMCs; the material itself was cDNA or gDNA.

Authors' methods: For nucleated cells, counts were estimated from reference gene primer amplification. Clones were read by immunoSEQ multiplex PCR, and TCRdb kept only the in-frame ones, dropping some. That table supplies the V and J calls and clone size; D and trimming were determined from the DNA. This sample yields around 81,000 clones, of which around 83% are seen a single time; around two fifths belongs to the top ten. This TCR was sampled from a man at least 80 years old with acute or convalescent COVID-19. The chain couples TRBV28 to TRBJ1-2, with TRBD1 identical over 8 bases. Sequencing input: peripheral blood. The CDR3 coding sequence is TGTGCCAGCAGACTACTGGACAGGGTTGATGGCTACACCTTC. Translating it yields CASRLLDRVDGYTF.